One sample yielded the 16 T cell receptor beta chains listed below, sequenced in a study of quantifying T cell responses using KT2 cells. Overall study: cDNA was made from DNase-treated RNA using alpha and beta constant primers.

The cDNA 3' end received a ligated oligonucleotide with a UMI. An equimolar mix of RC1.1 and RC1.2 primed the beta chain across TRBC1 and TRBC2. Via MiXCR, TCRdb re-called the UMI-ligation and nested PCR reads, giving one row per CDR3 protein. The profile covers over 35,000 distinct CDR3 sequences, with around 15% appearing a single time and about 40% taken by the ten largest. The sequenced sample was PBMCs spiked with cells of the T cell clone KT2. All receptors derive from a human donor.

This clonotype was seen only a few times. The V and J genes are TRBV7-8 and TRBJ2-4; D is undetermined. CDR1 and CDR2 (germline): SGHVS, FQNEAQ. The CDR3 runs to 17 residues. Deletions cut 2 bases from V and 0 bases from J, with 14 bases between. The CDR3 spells CASSLYGVALAKNIQYF. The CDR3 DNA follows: TGTGCCAGCAGCTTATATGGCGTTGCTCTAGCCAAAAACATTCAGTACTTC.

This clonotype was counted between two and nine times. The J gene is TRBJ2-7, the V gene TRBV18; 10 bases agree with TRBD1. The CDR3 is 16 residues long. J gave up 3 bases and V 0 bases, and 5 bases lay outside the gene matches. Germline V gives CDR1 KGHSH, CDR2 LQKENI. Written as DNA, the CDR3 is TGTGCCAGCTCACCACCGCCTCGGACAGGGGGCTACGAGCAGTACTTC. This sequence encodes CASSPPPRTGGYEQYF.

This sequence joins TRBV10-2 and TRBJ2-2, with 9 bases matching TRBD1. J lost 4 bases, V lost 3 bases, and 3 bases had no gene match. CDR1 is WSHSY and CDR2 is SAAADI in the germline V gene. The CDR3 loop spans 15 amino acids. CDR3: CASSEGQGTTGELFF. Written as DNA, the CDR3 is TGCGCCAGCAGTGAAGGACAGGGGACCACCGGGGAGCTGTTTTTT.

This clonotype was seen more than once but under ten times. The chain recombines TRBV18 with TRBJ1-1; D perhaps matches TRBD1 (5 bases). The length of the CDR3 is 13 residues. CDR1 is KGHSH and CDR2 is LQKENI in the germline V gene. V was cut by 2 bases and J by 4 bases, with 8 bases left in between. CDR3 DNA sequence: TGTGCCAGCTCACCAGGGGCTGGCACTGAAGCTTTCTTT. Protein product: CASSPGAGTEAFF.

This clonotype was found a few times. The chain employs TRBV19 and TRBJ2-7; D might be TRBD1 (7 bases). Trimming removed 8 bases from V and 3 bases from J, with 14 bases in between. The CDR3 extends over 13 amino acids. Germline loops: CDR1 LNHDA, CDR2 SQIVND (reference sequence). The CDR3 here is CASRGTDRYEQYF. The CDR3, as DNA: TGTGCCAGTCGGGGGACAGACCGCTACGAGCAGTACTTC.

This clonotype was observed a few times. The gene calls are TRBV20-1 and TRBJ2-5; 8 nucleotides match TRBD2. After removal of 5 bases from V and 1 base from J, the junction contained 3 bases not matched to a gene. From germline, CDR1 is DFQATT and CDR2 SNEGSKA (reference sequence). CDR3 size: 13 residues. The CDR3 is CSAFGGGQETQYF. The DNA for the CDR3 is TGCAGTGCTTTCGGGGGGGGCCAAGAGACCCAGTACTTC.

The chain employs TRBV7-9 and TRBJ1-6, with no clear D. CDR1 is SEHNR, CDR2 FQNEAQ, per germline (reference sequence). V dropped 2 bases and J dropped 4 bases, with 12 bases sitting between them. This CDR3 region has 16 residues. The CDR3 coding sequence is TGTGCCAGCAGCTTAATAAAAGAACCTTATAATTCACCCCTCCACTTT. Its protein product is CASSLIKEPYNSPLHF.

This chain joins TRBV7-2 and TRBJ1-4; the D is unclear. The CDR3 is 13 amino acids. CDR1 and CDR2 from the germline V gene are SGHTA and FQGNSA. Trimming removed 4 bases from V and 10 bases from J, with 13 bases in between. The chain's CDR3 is CASSSPDRLKLFF. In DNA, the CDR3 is TGTGCCAGCAGCTCTCCTGACCGCCTAAAACTGTTTTTT.

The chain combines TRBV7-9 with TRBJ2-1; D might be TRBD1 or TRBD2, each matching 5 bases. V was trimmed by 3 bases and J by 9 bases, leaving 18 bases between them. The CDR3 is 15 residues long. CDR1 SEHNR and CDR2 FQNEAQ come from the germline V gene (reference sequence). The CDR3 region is CASSFRDRLLPEQFF. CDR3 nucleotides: TGTGCCAGCAGCTTCCGGGACCGACTTCTCCCTGAGCAGTTCTTC.

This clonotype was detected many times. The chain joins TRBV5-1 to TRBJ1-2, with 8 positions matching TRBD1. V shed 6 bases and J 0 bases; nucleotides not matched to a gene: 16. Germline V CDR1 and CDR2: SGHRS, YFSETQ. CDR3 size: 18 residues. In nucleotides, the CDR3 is TGCGCCAGCAAACGGACCGGGACAGGCTTGATAGCTAACTATGGCTACACCTTC. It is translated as CASKRTGTGLIANYGYTF.

CDR3 bases: TGTGCTAGTGGTTTCGCCAGGGGGGGGCAGTTCTTC. Protein product: CASGFARGGQFF. The J gene is TRBJ2-1, the V gene TRBV12-5; D possibly uses TRBD1 or TRBD2 (7 bases each). Germline loops: CDR1 LGHNT, CDR2 FRNRAP. The V end was cut by 3 bases, the J end by 12 bases, with 12 bases between. The CDR3 contains 12 residues.

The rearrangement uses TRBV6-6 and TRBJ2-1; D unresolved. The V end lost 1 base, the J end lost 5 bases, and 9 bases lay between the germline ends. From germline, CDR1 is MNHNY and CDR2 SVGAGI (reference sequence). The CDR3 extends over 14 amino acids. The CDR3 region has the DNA TGTGCCAGCAGTTACTACGGACCAAACAATGAGCAGTTCTTC. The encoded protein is CASSYYGPNNEQFF.

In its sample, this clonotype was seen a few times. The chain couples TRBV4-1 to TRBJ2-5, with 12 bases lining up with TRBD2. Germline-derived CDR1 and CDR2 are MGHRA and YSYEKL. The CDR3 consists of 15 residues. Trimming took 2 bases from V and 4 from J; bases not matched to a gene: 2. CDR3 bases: TGCGCCAGCAGCCAACCACTAGCGGGGGGAGAGACCCAGTACTTC. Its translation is CASSQPLAGGETQYF.

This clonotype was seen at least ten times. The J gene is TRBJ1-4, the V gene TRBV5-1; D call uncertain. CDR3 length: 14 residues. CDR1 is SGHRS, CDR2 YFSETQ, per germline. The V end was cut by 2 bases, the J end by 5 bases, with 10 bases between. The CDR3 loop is CASSFGEKNEKLFF. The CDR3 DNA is TGCGCCAGCAGCTTTGGAGAGAAGAATGAAAAACTGTTTTTT.

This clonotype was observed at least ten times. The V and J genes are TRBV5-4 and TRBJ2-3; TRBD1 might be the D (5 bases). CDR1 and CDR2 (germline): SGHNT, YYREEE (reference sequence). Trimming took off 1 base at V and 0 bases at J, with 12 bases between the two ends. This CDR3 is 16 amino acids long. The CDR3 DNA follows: TGTGCCAGCAGCTTGAACGGACAACCTAGCACAGATACGCAGTATTTT. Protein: CASSLNGQPSTDTQYF.

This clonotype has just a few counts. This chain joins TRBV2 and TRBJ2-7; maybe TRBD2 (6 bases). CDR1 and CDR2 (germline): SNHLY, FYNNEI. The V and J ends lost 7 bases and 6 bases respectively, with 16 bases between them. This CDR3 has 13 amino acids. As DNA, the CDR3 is TGTGCCAGCACCGGGAGTGCCCCGCTCGAGCAGTACTTC. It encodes CASTGSAPLEQYF.